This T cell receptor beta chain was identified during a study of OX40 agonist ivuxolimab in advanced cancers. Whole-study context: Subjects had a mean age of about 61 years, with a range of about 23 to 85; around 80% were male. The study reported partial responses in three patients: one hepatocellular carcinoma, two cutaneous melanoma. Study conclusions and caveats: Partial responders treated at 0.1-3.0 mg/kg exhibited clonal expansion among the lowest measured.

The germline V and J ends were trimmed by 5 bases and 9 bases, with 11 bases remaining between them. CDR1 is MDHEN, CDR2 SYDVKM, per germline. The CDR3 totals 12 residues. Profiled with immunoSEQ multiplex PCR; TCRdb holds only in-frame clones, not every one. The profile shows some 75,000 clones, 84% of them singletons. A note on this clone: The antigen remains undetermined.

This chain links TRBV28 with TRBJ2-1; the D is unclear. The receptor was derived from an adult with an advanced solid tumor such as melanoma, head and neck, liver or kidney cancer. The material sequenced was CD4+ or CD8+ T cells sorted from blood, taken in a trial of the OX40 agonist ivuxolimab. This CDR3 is CASSPDRFEQFF. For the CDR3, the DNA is TGTGCCAGCAGTCCAGACCGGTTTGAGCAGTTCTTC.